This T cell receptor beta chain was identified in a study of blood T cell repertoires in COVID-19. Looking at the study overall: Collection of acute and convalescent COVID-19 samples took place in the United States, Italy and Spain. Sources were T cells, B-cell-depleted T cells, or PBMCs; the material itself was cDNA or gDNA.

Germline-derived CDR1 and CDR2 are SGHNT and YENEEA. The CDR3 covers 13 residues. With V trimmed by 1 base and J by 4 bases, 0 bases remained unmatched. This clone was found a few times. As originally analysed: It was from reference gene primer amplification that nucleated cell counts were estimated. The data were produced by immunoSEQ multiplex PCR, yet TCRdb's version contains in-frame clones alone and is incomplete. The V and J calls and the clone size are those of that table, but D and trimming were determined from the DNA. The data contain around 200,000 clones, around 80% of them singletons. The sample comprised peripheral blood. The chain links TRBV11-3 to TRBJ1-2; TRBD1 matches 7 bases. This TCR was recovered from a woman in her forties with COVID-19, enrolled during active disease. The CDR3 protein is CASSLGTGYGYTF. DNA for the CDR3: TGTGCCAGCAGCTTAGGGACAGGCTATGGCTACACCTTC.